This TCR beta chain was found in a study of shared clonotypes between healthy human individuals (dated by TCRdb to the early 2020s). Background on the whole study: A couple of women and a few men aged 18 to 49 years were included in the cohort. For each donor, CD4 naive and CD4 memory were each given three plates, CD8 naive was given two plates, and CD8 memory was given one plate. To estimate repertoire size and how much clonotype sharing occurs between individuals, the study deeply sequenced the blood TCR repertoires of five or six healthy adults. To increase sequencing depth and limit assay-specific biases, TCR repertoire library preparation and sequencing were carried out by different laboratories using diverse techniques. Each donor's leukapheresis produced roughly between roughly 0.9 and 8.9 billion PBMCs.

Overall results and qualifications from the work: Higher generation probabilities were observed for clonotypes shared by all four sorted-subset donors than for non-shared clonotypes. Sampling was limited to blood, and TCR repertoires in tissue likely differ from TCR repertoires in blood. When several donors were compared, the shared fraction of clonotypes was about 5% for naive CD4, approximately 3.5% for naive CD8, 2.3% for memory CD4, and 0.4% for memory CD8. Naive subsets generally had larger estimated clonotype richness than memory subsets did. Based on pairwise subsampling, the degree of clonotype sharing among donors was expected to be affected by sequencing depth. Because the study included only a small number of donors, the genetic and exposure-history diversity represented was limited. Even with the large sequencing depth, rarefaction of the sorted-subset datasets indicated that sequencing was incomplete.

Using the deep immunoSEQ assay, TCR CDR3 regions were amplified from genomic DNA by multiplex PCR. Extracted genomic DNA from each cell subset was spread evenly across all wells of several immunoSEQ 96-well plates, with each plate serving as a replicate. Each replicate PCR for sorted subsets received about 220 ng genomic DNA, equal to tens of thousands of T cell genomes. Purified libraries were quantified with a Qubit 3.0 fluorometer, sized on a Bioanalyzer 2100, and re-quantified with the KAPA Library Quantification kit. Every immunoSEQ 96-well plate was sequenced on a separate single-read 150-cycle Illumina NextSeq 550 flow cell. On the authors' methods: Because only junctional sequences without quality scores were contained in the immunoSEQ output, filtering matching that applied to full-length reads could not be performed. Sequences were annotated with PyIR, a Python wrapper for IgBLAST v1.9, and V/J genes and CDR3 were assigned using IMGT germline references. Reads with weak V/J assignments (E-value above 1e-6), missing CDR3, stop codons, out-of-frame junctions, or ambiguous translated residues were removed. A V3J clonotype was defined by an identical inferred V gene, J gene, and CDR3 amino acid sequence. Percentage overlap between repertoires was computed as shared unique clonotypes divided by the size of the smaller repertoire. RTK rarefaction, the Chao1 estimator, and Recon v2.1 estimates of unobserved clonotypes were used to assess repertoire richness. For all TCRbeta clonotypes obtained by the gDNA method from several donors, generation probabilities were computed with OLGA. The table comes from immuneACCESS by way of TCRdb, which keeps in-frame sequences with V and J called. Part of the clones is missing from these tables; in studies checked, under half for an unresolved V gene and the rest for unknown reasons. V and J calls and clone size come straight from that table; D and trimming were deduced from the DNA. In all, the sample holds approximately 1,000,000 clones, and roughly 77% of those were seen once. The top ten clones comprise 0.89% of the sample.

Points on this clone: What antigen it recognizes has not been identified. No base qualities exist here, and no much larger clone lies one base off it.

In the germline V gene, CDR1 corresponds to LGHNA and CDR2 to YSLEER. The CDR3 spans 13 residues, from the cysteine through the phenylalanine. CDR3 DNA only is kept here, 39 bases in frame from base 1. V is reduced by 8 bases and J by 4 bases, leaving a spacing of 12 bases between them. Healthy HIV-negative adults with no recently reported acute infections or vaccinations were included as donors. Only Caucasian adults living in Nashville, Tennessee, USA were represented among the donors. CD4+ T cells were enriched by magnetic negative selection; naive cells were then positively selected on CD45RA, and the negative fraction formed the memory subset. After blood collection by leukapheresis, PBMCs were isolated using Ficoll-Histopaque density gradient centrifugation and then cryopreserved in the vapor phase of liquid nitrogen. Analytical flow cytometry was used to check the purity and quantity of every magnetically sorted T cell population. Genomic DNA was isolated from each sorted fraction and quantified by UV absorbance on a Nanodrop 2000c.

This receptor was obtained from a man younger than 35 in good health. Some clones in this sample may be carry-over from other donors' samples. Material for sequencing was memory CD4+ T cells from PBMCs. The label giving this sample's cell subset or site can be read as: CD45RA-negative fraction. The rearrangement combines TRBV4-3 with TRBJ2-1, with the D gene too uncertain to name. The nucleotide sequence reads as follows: TGCGCCAGCCGGGCCTTAGGGTACAATGAGCAGTTCTTC. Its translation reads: CASRALGYNEQFF.